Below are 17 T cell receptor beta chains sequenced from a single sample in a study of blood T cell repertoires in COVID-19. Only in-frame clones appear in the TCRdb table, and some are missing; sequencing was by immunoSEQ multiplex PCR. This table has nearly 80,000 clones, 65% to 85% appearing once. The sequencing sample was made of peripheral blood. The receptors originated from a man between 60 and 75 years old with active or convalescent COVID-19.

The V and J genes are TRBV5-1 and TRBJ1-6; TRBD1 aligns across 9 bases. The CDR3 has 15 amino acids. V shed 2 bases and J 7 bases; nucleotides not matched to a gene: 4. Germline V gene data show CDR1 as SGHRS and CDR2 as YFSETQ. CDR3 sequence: CASSLQQGANSPLHF. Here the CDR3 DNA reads TGCGCCAGCAGCTTACAACAGGGGGCAAATTCACCCCTCCACTTT.

The CDR3 here is CASSSNMGNYGYTF. The CDR3 coding sequence is TGTGCCAGCAGCTCAAATATGGGCAACTATGGCTACACCTTC. V usage is TRBV7-2 and J usage is TRBJ1-2; D is unresolved. The CDR3 extends over 14 amino acids. Germline loops: CDR1 SGHTA, CDR2 FQGNSA. Trimming shortened V by 4 bases and J by 2 bases, and 11 bases separated the two germline ends.

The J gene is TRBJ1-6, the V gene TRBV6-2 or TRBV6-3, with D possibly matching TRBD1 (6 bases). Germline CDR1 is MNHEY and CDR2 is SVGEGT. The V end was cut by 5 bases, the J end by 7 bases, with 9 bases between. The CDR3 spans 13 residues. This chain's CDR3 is CASSPGVNSPLHF. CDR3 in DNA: TGTGCCAGCAGTCCAGGGGTAAATTCACCCCTCCACTTT.

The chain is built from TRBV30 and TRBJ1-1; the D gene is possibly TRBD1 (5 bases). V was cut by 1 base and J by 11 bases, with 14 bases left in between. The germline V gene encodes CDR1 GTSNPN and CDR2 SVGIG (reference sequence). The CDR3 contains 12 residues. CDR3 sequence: CAWSAGIGRAFF. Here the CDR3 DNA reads TGTGCCTGGAGTGCAGGGATCGGTAGGGCTTTCTTT.

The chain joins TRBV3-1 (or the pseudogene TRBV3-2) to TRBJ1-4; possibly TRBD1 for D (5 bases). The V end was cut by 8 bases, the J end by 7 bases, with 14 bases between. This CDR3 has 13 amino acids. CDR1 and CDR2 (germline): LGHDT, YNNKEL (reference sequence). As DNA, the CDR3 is TGTGCCAGCGCGGCCAGGGCTGGTGAAAAACTGTTTTTT. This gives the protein CASAARAGEKLFF.

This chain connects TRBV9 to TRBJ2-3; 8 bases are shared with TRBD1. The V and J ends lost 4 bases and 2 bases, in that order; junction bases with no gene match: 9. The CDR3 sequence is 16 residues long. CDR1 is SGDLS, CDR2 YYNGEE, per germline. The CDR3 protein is CASSQDGQGFTDTQYF. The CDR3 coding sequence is TGTGCCAGCAGCCAAGATGGACAGGGATTCACAGATACGCAGTATTTT.

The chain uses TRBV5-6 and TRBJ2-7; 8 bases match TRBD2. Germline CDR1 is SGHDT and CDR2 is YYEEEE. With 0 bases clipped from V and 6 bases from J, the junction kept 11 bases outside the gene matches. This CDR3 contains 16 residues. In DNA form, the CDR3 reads TGTGCCAGCAGCTTGGGTCGAGCGGGGGTATTACGCGAGCAGTACTTC. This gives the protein CASSLGRAGVLREQYF.

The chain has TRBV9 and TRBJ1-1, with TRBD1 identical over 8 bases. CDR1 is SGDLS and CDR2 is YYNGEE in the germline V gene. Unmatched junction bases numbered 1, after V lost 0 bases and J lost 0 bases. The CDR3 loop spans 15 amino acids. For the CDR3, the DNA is TGTGCCAGCAGCGTAGCAGGGGGCTTGAACACTGAAGCTTTCTTT. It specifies CASSVAGGLNTEAFF.

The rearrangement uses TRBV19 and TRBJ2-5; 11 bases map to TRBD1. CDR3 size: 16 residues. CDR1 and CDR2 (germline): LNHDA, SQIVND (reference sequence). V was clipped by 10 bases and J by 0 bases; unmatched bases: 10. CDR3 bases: TGTGCCACCTCAAGGACAGGGGGCTATTACCAAGAGACCCAGTACTTC. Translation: CATSRTGGYYQETQYF.

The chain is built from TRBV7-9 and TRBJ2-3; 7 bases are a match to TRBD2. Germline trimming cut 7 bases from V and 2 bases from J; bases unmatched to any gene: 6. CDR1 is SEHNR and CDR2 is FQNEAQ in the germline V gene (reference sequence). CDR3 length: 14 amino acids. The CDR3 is CASTERGATDTQYF. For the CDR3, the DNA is TGTGCCAGCACGGAGCGGGGTGCCACAGATACGCAGTATTTT.

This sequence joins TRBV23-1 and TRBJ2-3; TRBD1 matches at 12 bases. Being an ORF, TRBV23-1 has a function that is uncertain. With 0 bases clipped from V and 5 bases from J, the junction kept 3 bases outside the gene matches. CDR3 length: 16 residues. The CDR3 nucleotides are TGCGCCAGCAGTCAATCGGGACAGGGGGCCCTAGATACGCAGTATTTT. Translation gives CASSQSGQGALDTQYF.

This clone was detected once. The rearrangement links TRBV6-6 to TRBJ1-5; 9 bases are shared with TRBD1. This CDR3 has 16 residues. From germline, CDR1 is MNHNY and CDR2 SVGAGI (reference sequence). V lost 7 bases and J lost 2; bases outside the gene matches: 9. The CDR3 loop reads CASNAQGASGNQPQHF. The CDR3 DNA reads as TGTGCCAGCAACGCACAGGGGGCTAGTGGCAATCAGCCCCAGCATTTT.

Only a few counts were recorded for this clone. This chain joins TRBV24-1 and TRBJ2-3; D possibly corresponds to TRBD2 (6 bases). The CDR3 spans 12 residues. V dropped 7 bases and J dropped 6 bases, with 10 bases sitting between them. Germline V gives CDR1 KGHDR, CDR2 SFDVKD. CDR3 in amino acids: CATRLSGDTQYF. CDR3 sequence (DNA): TGTGCCACCAGGTTAAGCGGGGATACGCAGTATTTT.

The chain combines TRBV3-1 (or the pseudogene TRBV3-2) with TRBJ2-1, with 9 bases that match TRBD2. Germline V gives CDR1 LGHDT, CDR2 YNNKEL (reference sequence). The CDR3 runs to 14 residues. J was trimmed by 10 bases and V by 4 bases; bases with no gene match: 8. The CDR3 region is CASSLPSGLAEQFF. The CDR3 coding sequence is TGTGCCAGCAGCCTACCTTCCGGACTAGCGGAGCAGTTCTTC.

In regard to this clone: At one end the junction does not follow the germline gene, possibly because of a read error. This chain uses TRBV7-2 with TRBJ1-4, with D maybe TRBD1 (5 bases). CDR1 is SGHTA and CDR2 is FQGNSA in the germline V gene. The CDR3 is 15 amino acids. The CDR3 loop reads CASSLGPGSAEKLFF. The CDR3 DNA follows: TGTGCCAGCAGCTTAGGTCCAGGGTCGGCTGAAAAACTATTTTTT.

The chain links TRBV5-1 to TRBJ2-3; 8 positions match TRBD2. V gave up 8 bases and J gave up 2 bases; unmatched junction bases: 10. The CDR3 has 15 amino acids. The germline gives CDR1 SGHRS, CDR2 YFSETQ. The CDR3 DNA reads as TGCGCCAGTAGACCTCGCGGGGGGCTCACAGATACGCAGTATTTT. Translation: CASRPRGGLTDTQYF.

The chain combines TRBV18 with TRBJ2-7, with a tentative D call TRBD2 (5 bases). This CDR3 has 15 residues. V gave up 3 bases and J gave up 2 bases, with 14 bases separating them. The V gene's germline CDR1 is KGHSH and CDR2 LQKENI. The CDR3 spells CASSPQEGSTYEQYF. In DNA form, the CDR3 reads TGTGCCAGCTCACCGCAAGAGGGATCGACCTACGAGCAGTACTTC.